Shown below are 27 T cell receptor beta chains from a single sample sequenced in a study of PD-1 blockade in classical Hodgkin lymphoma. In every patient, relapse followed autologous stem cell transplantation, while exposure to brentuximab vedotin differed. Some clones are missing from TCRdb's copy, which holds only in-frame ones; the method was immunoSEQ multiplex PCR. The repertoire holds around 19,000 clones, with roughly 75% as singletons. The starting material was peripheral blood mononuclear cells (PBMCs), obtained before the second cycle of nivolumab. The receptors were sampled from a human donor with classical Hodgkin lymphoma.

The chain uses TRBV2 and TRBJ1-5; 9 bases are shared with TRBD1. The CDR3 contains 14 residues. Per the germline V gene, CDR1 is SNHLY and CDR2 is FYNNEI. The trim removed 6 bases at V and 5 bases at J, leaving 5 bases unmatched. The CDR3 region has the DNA TGTGCCAGCAGCCTTGACAGGGGGGATCAGCCCCAGCATTTT. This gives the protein CASSLDRGDQPQHF.

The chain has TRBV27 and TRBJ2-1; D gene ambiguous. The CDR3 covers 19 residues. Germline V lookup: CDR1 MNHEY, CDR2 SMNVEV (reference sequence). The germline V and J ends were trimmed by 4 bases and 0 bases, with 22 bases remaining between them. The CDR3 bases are TGTGCCAGCAGTTCAACCCCTATAGCTGGCGTGAGCTCCTACAATGAGCAGTTCTTC. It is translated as CASSSTPIAGVSSYNEQFF.

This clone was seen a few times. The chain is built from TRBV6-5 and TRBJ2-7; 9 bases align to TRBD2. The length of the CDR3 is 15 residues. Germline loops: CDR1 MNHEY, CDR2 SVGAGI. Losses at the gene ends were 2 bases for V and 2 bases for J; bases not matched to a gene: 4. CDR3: CASSYRASGTYEQYF. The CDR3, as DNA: TGTGCCAGCAGTTACCGGGCTAGCGGGACCTACGAGCAGTACTTC.

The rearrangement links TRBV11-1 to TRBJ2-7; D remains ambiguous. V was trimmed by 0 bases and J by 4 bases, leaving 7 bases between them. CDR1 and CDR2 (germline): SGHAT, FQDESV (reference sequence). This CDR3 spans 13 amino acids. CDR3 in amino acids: CASSLARGYEQYF. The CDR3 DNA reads TGTGCCAGCAGCTTAGCTCGTGGTTACGAGCAGTACTTC.

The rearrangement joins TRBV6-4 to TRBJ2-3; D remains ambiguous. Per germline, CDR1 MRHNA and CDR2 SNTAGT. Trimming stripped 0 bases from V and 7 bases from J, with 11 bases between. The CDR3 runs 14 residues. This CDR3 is CASSDSSGVHTQYF. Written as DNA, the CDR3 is TGTGCCAGCAGTGACTCGAGTGGAGTACATACGCAGTATTTT.

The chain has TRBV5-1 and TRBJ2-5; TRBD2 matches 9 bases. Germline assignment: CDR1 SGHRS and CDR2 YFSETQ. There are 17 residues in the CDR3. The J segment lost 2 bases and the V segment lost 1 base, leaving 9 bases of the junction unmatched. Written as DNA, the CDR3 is TGCGCCAGCAGCTTGCTACAGCGGGAGGAATCACAAGAGACCCAGTACTTC. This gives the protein CASSLLQREESQETQYF.

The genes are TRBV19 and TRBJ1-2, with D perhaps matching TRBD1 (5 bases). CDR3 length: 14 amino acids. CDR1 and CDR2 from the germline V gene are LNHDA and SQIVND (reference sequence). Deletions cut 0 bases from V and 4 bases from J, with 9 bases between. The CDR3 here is CASSIEGTGYGYTF. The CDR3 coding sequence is TGTGCCAGTAGTATAGAGGGGACGGGCTATGGCTACACCTTC.

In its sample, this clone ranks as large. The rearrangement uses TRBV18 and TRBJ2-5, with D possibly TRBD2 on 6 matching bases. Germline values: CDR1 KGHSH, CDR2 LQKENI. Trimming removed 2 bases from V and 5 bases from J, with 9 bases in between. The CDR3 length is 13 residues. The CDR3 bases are TGTGCCAGCTCACCAAGGAGGGGTGAGACCCAGTACTTC. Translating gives CASSPRRGETQYF.

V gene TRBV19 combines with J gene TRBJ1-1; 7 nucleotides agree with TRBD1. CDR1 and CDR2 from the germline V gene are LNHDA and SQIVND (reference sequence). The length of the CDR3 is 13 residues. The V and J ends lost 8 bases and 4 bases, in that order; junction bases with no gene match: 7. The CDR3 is CASPGPGGTEAFF. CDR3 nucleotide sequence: TGTGCCAGTCCCGGACCAGGGGGCACTGAAGCTTTCTTT.

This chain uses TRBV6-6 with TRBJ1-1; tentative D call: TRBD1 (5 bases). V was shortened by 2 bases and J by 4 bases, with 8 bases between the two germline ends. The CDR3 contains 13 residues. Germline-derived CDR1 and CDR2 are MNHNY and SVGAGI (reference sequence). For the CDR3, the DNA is TGTGCCAGCAGTTACGCCAGGGCCACTGAAGCTTTCTTT. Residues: CASSYARATEAFF.

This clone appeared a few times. CDR3 sequence: CASSLGPYSNQPQHF. DNA of the CDR3: TGTGCCAGCAGTTTAGGCCCGTATAGCAATCAGCCCCAGCATTTT. The rearrangement uses TRBV27 and TRBJ1-5; D ambiguous. This CDR3 comprises 15 residues. Trimming left V 2 bases short and J 0 bases short, with 8 bases between. Germline loops: CDR1 MNHEY, CDR2 SMNVEV (reference sequence).

Here the CDR3 reads CASSLVGAGGADTQYF. CDR3 nucleotides: TGTGCCAGCAGCTTAGTGGGAGCGGGGGGCGCAGATACGCAGTATTTT. The chain uses TRBV7-9 and TRBJ2-3, with TRBD2 matching 9 bases. Germline V gene lookup returns CDR1 SEHNR and CDR2 FQNEAQ (reference sequence). Germline trimming cut 1 base from V and 4 bases from J; bases unmatched to any gene: 6. The CDR3 spans 16 residues.

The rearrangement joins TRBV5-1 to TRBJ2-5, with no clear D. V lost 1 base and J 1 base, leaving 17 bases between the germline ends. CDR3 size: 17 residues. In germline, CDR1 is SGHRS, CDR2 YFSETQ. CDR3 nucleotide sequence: TGCGCCAGCAGCTTGAGTCACGGTATTGCCGCCCAAGAGACCCAGTACTTC. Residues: CASSLSHGIAAQETQYF. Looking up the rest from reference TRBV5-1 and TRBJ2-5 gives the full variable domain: KAGVTQTPRYLIKTRGQQVTLSCSPISGHRSVSWYQQTPGQGLQFLFEYFSETQRNKGNFPGRFSGRQFSNSRSEMNVSTLELGDSALYLCASSLSHGIAAQETQYFGPGTRLLVL.

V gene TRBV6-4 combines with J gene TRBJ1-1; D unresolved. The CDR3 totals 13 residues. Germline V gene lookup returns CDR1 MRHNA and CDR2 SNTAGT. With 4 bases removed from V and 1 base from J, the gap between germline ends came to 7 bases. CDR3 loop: CASSGQANTEAFF. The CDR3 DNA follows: TGTGCCAGCAGTGGGCAGGCGAACACTGAAGCTTTCTTT.

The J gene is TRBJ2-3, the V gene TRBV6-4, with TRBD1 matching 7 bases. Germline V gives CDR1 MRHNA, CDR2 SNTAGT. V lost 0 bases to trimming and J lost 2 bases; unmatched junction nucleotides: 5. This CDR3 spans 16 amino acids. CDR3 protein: CASSDSRKGATDTQYF. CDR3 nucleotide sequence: TGTGCCAGCAGTGACTCCCGGAAGGGGGCCACAGATACGCAGTATTTT.

The DNA of the CDR3 is TGTGCCATCAGTGCAGAACAGGGTTACGAGCAGTACTTC. Translated: CAISAEQGYEQYF. The rearrangement links TRBV10-3 to TRBJ2-7, with D maybe TRBD1 (6 bases). V lost 4 bases to trimming and J lost 4 bases, with 11 bases between them. CDR1 is ENHRY and CDR2 is SYGVKD in the germline V gene. There are 13 residues in the CDR3.

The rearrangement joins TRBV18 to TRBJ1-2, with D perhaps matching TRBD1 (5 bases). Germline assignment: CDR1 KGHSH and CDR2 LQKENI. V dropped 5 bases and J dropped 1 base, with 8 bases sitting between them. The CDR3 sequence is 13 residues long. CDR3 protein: CASSVQDNYGYTF. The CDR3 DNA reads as TGTGCCAGCTCAGTACAGGATAACTATGGCTACACCTTC.

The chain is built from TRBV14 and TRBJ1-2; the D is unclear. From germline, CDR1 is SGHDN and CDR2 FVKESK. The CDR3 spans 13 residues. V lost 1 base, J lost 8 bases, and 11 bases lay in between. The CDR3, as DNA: TGTGCCAGCAGCCAAGCTGCGGGGAACGGCTACACCTTC. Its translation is CASSQAAGNGYTF.

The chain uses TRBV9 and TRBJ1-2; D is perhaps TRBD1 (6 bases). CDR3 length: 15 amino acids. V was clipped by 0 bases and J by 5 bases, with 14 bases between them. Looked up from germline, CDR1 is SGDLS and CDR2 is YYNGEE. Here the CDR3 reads CASSVATGPFYGYTF. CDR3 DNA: TGTGCCAGCAGCGTAGCTACAGGGCCATTTTATGGCTACACCTTC.

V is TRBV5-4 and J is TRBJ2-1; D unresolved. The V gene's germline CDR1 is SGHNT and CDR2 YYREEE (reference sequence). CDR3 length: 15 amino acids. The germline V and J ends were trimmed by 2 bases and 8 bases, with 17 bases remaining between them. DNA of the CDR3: TGTGCCAGCAGCTTAAGGAGCGTTATTGGCCATGAGCAGTTCTTC. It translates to CASSLRSVIGHEQFF.

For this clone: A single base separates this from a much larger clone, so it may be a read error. The CDR3 DNA follows: TGTGCCAGCAGCTTAGGACAGTCTTATAGCAATCAGCCCCAGCATTTT. Its translation is CASSLGQSYSNQPQHF. The chain is built from TRBV7-9 and TRBJ1-5, with D possibly matching TRBD1 (5 bases). The CDR3 sequence is 16 residues long. Germline V lookup: CDR1 SEHNR, CDR2 FQNEAQ (reference sequence). V lost 1 base and J 0 bases, leaving 10 bases between the germline ends.

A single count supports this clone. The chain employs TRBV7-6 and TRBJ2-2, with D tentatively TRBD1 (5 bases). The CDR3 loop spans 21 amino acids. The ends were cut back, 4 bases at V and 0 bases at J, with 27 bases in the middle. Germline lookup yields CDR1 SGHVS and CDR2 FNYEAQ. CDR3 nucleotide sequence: TGTGCCAGCAGCTCCTATCAGGGTGGAGTCGCCTCGACTGCGAACACCGGGGAGCTGTTTTTT. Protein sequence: CASSSYQGGVASTANTGELFF.

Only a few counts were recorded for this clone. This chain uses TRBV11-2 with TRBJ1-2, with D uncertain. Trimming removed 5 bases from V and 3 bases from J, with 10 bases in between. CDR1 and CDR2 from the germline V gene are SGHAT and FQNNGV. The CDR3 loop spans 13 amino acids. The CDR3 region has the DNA TGTGCCAGCAGCAGACCGGGAGACTATGGCTACACCTTC. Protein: CASSRPGDYGYTF.

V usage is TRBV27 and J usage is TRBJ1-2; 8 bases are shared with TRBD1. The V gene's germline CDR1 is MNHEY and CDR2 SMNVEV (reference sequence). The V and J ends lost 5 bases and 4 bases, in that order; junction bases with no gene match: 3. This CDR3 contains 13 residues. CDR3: CASSQGAGYGYTF. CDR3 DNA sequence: TGTGCCAGCAGTCAGGGGGCAGGCTATGGCTACACCTTC.

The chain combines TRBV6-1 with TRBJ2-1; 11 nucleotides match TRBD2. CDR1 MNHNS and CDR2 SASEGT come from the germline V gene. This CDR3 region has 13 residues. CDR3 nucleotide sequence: TGTGCAAAACTAGCGGGAGATGACAATGAGCAGTTCTTC. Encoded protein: CAKLAGDDNEQFF.

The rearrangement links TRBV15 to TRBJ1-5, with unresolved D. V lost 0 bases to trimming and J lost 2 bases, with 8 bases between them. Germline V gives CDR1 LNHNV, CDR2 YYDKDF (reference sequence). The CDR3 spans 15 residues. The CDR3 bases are TGTGCCACCAGCAGAGAAGTTTTTGGCAATCAGCCCCAGCATTTT. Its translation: CATSREVFGNQPQHF.

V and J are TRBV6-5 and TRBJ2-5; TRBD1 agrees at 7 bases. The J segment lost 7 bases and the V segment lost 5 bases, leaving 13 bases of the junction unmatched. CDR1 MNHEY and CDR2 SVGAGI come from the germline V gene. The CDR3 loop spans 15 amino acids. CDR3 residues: CASSNPGQALWTQYF. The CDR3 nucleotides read TGTGCCAGCAGTAACCCTGGACAGGCACTATGGACCCAGTACTTC.